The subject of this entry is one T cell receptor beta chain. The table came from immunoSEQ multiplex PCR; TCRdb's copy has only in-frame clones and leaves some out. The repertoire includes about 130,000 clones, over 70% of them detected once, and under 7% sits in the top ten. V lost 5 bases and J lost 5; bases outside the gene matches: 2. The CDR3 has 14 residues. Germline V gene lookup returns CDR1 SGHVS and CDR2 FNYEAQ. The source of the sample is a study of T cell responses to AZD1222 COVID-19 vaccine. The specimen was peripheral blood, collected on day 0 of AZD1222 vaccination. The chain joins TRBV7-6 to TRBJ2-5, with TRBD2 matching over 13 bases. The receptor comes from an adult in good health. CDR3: CASSGTSGIETQYF. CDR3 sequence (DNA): TGTGCCAGCAGCGGGACTAGCGGGATTGAGACCCAGTACTTC. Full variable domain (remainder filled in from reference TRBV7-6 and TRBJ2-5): GAGVSQSPRYKVTKRGQDVALRCDPISGHVSLYWYRQALGQGPEFLTYFNYEAQQDKSGLPNDRFSAERPEGSISTLTIQRTEQRDSAMYRCASSGTSGIETQYFGPGTRLLVL.